This is a list of T cell receptor beta chains from one sample in a study of OX40 agonist ivuxolimab in advanced cancers. TCRdb keeps only in-frame clones here, not all; method: immunoSEQ multiplex PCR. Of fewer than 85,000 clones detected, about 90% appear once; the ten largest clones hold over 0.75%. Sample: CD4+ or CD8+ T cells sorted from blood, taken in a trial of the OX40 agonist ivuxolimab. The receptor source for this set is an adult with an advanced solid tumor such as melanoma, head and neck, liver or kidney cancer. Each CDR3 is given with its conserved first and last residue. D genes are given only for firm matches. Size tells how often a clone was seen (once, few, many) or the class of an expanded clone, and some rows leave it out.

v_call: TRBV5-1
d_call: NA
clone_size: NA
j_call: TRBJ2-1
cdr3_aa: CASSPHTGANNEQFF
cdr3_nt: TGCGCCAGCAGCCCCCACACGGGGGCTAACAATGAGCAGTTCTTC

v_call: TRBV6-5
d_call: TRBD1
clone_size: NA
j_call: TRBJ1-5
cdr3_aa: CASSPTGVQPQHF
cdr3_nt: TGTGCCAGCAGTCCAACAGGGGTTCAGCCCCAGCATTTT

v_call: TRBV28
d_call: NA
clone_size: NA
j_call: TRBJ1-4
cdr3_aa: CASSGGGLRLFF
cdr3_nt: TGTGCCAGCAGCGGAGGGGGGTTGAGATTGTTTTTT

v_call: TRBV30
d_call: NA
clone_size: NA
j_call: TRBJ2-4
cdr3_aa: CAWSRGPNIQYF
cdr3_nt: TGTGCCTGGAGCCGGGGACCAAACATTCAGTACTTC

v_call: TRBV6-1
d_call: TRBD1
clone_size: NA
j_call: TRBJ2-2
cdr3_aa: CANSQGQGVAGELFF
cdr3_nt: TGTGCCAACTCTCAGGGACAGGGGGTCGCCGGGGAGCTGTTTTTT

v_call: TRBV18
d_call: NA
clone_size: NA
j_call: TRBJ1-4
cdr3_aa: CASSPGRGAHEKLFF
cdr3_nt: TGTGCCAGCTCACCCGGCCGGGGGGCACATGAAAAACTGTTTTTT

v_call: TRBV9
d_call: NA
clone_size: NA
j_call: TRBJ2-7
cdr3_aa: CASSPSDGGRSEQYF
cdr3_nt: TGTGCCAGCAGCCCTTCGGACGGGGGTCGGAGCGAGCAGTACTTC

v_call: TRBV19
d_call: NA
clone_size: NA
j_call: TRBJ2-2
cdr3_aa: CASAGGTNTGELFF
cdr3_nt: TGTGCCAGTGCGGGCGGTACCAACACCGGGGAGCTGTTTTTT

v_call: TRBV29-1
d_call: NA
clone_size: NA
j_call: TRBJ2-1
cdr3_aa: CSVEKVRVEQFF
cdr3_nt: TGCAGCGTTGAAAAAGTAAGGGTTGAGCAGTTCTTC

v_call: TRBV6-1
d_call: TRBD2
clone_size: NA
j_call: TRBJ2-1
cdr3_aa: CASTRLAGYNNEQFF
cdr3_nt: TGTGCCAGCACCAGACTAGCGGGATATAACAATGAGCAGTTCTTC

v_call: TRBV29-1
d_call: TRBD1
clone_size: NA
j_call: TRBJ2-3
cdr3_aa: CSAGQGATDTQYF
cdr3_nt: TGCAGCGCAGGACAGGGCGCGACAGATACGCAGTATTTT

v_call: TRBV18
d_call: NA
clone_size: NA
j_call: TRBJ2-5
cdr3_aa: CASSPRARGETQYF
cdr3_nt: TGTGCCAGCTCACCACGAGCTAGGGGGGAGACCCAGTACTTC

v_call: TRBV10-3
d_call: TRBD2
clone_size: once
j_call: TRBJ2-7
cdr3_aa: CAIKAGGDYEQYF
cdr3_nt: TGTGCCATCAAAGCGGGGGGGGATTACGAGCAGTACTTC

v_call: TRBV6-1
d_call: NA
clone_size: once
j_call: TRBJ1-4
cdr3_aa: CASYFGGATNEKLFF
cdr3_nt: TGTGCCAGCTATTTTGGGGGAGCAACTAATGAAAAACTGTTTTTT

v_call: TRBV2
d_call: NA
clone_size: NA
j_call: TRBJ2-1
cdr3_aa: CASRAASYNEQFF
cdr3_nt: TGTGCCAGCAGGGCGGCTTCCTACAATGAGCAGTTCTTC

v_call: TRBV6-5
d_call: TRBD1
clone_size: NA
j_call: TRBJ1-2
cdr3_aa: CASNFDRDSYGYTF
cdr3_nt: TGTGCCAGCAATTTCGACAGGGACTCGTATGGCTACACCTTC

v_call: TRBV20-1
d_call: TRBD1
clone_size: NA
j_call: TRBJ1-1
cdr3_aa: CSASRGGMAFF
cdr3_nt: TGCAGTGCTAGCCGAGGGGGCATGGCTTTCTTT

v_call: TRBV19
d_call: NA
clone_size: NA
j_call: TRBJ1-1
cdr3_aa: CASKAGVPTEAFF
cdr3_nt: TGTGCCAGTAAGGCGGGGGTCCCAACCGAAGCTTTCTTT

v_call: TRBV27
d_call: TRBD2
clone_size: NA
j_call: TRBJ2-1
cdr3_aa: CASSPTLAGGGSNEQFF
cdr3_nt: TGTGCCAGCAGTCCCACACTAGCGGGAGGGGGGAGCAATGAGCAGTTCTTC

v_call: TRBV11-2
d_call: NA
clone_size: NA
j_call: TRBJ2-2
cdr3_aa: CASSLDLDGELFF
cdr3_nt: TGTGCCAGCAGCTTAGATCTTGACGGGGAGCTGTTTTTT

v_call: TRBV27
d_call: TRBD1
clone_size: NA
j_call: TRBJ1-2
cdr3_aa: CASSLTGGYGYTF
cdr3_nt: TGTGCCAGCAGTTTAACAGGGGGCTATGGCTACACCTTC

v_call: TRBV7-3
d_call: NA
clone_size: NA
j_call: TRBJ2-3
cdr3_aa: CASSSAGPTDTQYF
cdr3_nt: TGTGCCAGCAGCTCGGCGGGGCCCACAGATACGCAGTATTTT

v_call: TRBV19
d_call: NA
clone_size: once
j_call: TRBJ2-5
cdr3_aa: CASSKRAGPTGTQYF
cdr3_nt: TGTGCCAGTAGTAAGAGGGCGGGACCTACCGGGACCCAGTACTTC

v_call: TRBV7-8
d_call: NA
clone_size: NA
j_call: TRBJ1-3
cdr3_aa: CASSLAIQGTSGNTIYF
cdr3_nt: TGTGCCAGCAGCTTAGCGATCCAGGGAACGTCTGGAAACACCATATATTTT

v_call: TRBV2
d_call: NA
clone_size: NA
j_call: TRBJ1-4
cdr3_aa: CASCRDEEKLFF
cdr3_nt: TGTGCCAGCTGCAGGGATGAGGAAAAACTGTTTTTT

v_call: TRBV11-2
d_call: NA
clone_size: NA
j_call: TRBJ2-3
cdr3_aa: CASSTVGSSGQYF
cdr3_nt: TGTGCCAGCAGCACTGTGGGGTCCTCCGGGCAGTATTTT

v_call: TRBV19
d_call: NA
clone_size: NA
j_call: TRBJ1-4
cdr3_aa: CASSGEKLFF
cdr3_nt: TGTGCCAGTAGTGGTGAAAAACTGTTTTTT

v_call: TRBV27
d_call: TRBD1
clone_size: NA
j_call: TRBJ1-4
cdr3_aa: CASTRTGYTATNEKLFF
cdr3_nt: TGTGCCAGCACCAGGACAGGGTATACTGCAACTAATGAAAAACTGTTTTTT

v_call: TRBV7-3
d_call: TRBD2
clone_size: NA
j_call: TRBJ2-1
cdr3_aa: CASSPSGRVDEQFF
cdr3_nt: TGTGCCAGCAGCCCAAGCGGGAGGGTGGATGAGCAGTTCTTC

v_call: TRBV6-5
d_call: NA
clone_size: NA
j_call: TRBJ1-5
cdr3_aa: CASSSSTQPQHF
cdr3_nt: TGTGCCAGCAGTTCCTCCACTCAGCCCCAGCATTTT

v_call: TRBV11-2
d_call: NA
clone_size: NA
j_call: TRBJ2-7
cdr3_aa: CATRADKSYEQYF
cdr3_nt: TGTGCCACCCGGGCAGATAAAAGCTACGAGCAGTACTTC

v_call: TRBV2
d_call: TRBD2
clone_size: NA
j_call: TRBJ2-7
cdr3_aa: CASKASGSMYEQYF
cdr3_nt: TGTGCCAGCAAGGCTAGCGGGAGTATGTACGAGCAGTACTTC

v_call: TRBV4-1
d_call: NA
clone_size: NA
j_call: TRBJ1-5
cdr3_aa: CASSQGPSNQPQHF
cdr3_nt: TGCGCCAGCAGCCAAGGACCTAGCAATCAGCCCCAGCATTTT

v_call: TRBV27
d_call: NA
clone_size: NA
j_call: TRBJ1-2
cdr3_aa: CASSRSPDSRGGYTF
cdr3_nt: TGTGCCAGCAGTAGGTCCCCGGACAGCAGAGGAGGCTACACCTTC

v_call: TRBV6-6
d_call: NA
clone_size: NA
j_call: TRBJ2-7
cdr3_aa: CASSSRGQLSYEQYF
cdr3_nt: TGTGCCAGCAGTTCGCGAGGACAGCTTTCCTACGAGCAGTACTTC

v_call: TRBV19
d_call: NA
clone_size: NA
j_call: TRBJ1-2
cdr3_aa: CASSINAGFGYTF
cdr3_nt: TGTGCCAGTAGTATAAATGCGGGGTTTGGCTACACCTTC

v_call: TRBV30
d_call: TRBD1
clone_size: few
j_call: TRBJ1-1
cdr3_aa: CAWTGTGFSEAFF
cdr3_nt: TGTGCCTGGACCGGGACAGGGTTCTCTGAAGCTTTCTTT

v_call: TRBV10-3
d_call: NA
clone_size: NA
j_call: TRBJ1-2
cdr3_aa: CAIRPFGTANYGYTF
cdr3_nt: TGTGCCATCAGACCCTTCGGGACGGCTAACTATGGCTACACCTTC

v_call: TRBV7-9
d_call: TRBD2
clone_size: NA
j_call: TRBJ2-1
cdr3_aa: CASSSLLAGANNEQFF
cdr3_nt: TGTGCCAGCAGCTCACTCTTAGCGGGAGCTAACAATGAGCAGTTCTTC

v_call: TRBV7-9
d_call: NA
clone_size: NA
j_call: TRBJ1-5
cdr3_aa: CASSSRQGGQPQHF
cdr3_nt: TGTGCCAGCAGCTCCAGGCAGGGCGGGCAGCCCCAGCATTTT

v_call: TRBV29-1
d_call: TRBD2
clone_size: NA
j_call: TRBJ2-3
cdr3_aa: CSGDSGGATDTQYF
cdr3_nt: TGCAGCGGGGATAGCGGGGGGGCGACAGATACGCAGTATTTT

v_call: TRBV5-6
d_call: NA
clone_size: NA
j_call: TRBJ1-3
cdr3_aa: CASSRTEHRNTIYF
cdr3_nt: TGTGCCAGCAGCCGGACGGAGCATCGAAACACCATATATTTT

v_call: TRBV7-8
d_call: NA
clone_size: NA
j_call: TRBJ2-7
cdr3_aa: CASSPRPYEQYF
cdr3_nt: TGTGCCAGCAGCCCACGGCCCTACGAGCAGTACTTC

v_call: TRBV9
d_call: NA
clone_size: NA
j_call: TRBJ2-6
cdr3_aa: CASSPRGSTGANVLTF
cdr3_nt: TGTGCCAGCAGCCCCCGTGGATCTACTGGGGCCAACGTCCTGACTTTC

v_call: TRBV5-1
d_call: NA
clone_size: NA
j_call: TRBJ2-2
cdr3_aa: CASREANANTGELFF
cdr3_nt: TGCGCCAGCCGGGAAGCTAACGCGAACACCGGGGAGCTGTTTTTT

v_call: TRBV5-6
d_call: NA
clone_size: once
j_call: TRBJ2-7
cdr3_aa: CASSLEQRRLTYEQYF
cdr3_nt: TGTGCCAGCAGCTTGGAACAGCGGAGACTCACCTACGAGCAGTACTTC

v_call: TRBV4-1
d_call: NA
clone_size: NA
j_call: TRBJ1-3
cdr3_aa: CASSQGQPGNTIYF
cdr3_nt: TGCGCCAGCAGCCAAGGGCAACCTGGAAACACCATATATTTT

v_call: TRBV2
d_call: NA
clone_size: NA
j_call: TRBJ1-4
cdr3_aa: CASSNRDTLGKLFF
cdr3_nt: TGTGCCAGCAGTAACCGGGACACCCTTGGAAAACTGTTTTTT

v_call: TRBV7-3
d_call: NA
clone_size: NA
j_call: TRBJ1-1
cdr3_aa: CASSLGHQNTEAFF
cdr3_nt: TGTGCCAGCAGCCTGGGACATCAGAACACTGAAGCTTTCTTT

v_call: TRBV7-7
d_call: NA
clone_size: NA
j_call: TRBJ2-3
cdr3_aa: CASSLVGTRGDTQYF
cdr3_nt: TGTGCTAGCAGCTTAGTCGGGACTCGGGGAGATACGCAGTATTTT

v_call: TRBV5-4
d_call: NA
clone_size: NA
j_call: TRBJ2-3
cdr3_aa: CASSLGLGSDTQYF
cdr3_nt: TGTGCCAGCAGCTTGGGGCTAGGGTCAGATACGCAGTATTTT

v_call: TRBV5-1
d_call: NA
clone_size: NA
j_call: TRBJ1-1
cdr3_aa: CASMLGGANSPEAFF
cdr3_nt: TGCGCCAGCATGCTAGGGGGGGCGAATTCGCCTGAAGCTTTCTTT

v_call: TRBV6-5
d_call: TRBD1
clone_size: NA
j_call: TRBJ1-1
cdr3_aa: CASRPGDRDGAFF
cdr3_nt: TGTGCCAGCAGACCGGGGGACAGGGATGGCGCTTTCTTT

v_call: TRBV6-6
d_call: NA
clone_size: NA
j_call: TRBJ1-2
cdr3_aa: CASSFGPNYGYTF
cdr3_nt: TGTGCCAGCAGTTTCGGGCCTAACTATGGCTACACCTTC

v_call: TRBV7-9
d_call: TRBD1
clone_size: NA
j_call: TRBJ1-2
cdr3_aa: CASSLAGQGGGYTF
cdr3_nt: TGTGCCAGCAGCTTAGCGGGACAGGGTGGTGGCTACACCTTC

v_call: TRBV28
d_call: NA
clone_size: NA
j_call: TRBJ1-4
cdr3_aa: CASSPSQGFAEKLFF
cdr3_nt: TGTGCCAGCAGTCCGTCTCAGGGGTTCGCTGAAAAACTGTTTTTT

v_call: TRBV6-4
d_call: NA
clone_size: once
j_call: TRBJ2-6
cdr3_aa: CASSAGSGSGANVLTF
cdr3_nt: TGTGCCAGCAGTGCTGGGTCTGGCTCTGGGGCCAACGTCCTGACTTTC